Below are 10 T cell receptor beta chains sequenced from a single sample in a study of blood T cell repertoires in COVID-19 (dated by TCRdb to 2019 to 2021). The library relied on the immunoSEQ multiplex PCR assay. TCRdb obtained this table from immuneACCESS and retained in-frame rearrangements with V and J assigned. These tables miss some clones; where compared with another copy, unresolved V genes account for less than half of the shortfall, and the remainder is unexplained. A total of fewer than 300,000 clones appear in this sample, approximately 90% of them only once. About 2.2% of the sample rests with the top ten. The material sequenced was peripheral blood. The source is a woman aged 25 to 45 with COVID-19, enrolled during active disease.

V gene TRBV5-4 combines with J gene TRBJ1-1; no clear D. V shed 4 bases and J shed 0 bases, with 13 bases lying between them. Germline V CDR1 and CDR2: SGHNT, YYREEE (reference sequence). This CDR3 is 15 amino acids long. The CDR3 DNA follows: TGTGCCAGCAGCCCTCTGAACTTACTGAACACTGAAGCTTTCTTT. Amino acids: CASSPLNLLNTEAFF.

The rearrangement uses TRBV29-1 and TRBJ1-2, with 7 bases fitting TRBD1. The CDR3 is made up of 14 amino acids. J lost 7 bases, V lost 3 bases, and 11 bases had no gene match. Germline V lookup: CDR1 SQVTM, CDR2 ANQGSEA. CDR3 region: CSVERGRGSAGYTF. CDR3 coding DNA: TGCAGCGTTGAGAGGGGGCGAGGCTCCGCTGGCTACACCTTC.

The chain employs TRBV19 and TRBJ1-5, with 11 bases aligning to TRBD1. Germline V gene data show CDR1 as LNHDA and CDR2 as SQIVND (reference sequence). The CDR3 covers 16 residues. The J segment lost 5 bases and the V segment lost 5 bases, leaving 8 bases of the junction unmatched. The CDR3 nucleotides are TGTGCCAGTAGTTTGAGGGACAGGGGGGCCTATCAGCCCCAGCATTTT. Amino acids: CASSLRDRGAYQPQHF. The complete variable domain, with remaining parts taken from reference TRBV19 and TRBJ1-5, reads DGGITQSPKYLFRKEGQNVTLSCEQNLNHDAMYWYRQDPGQGLRLIYYSQIVNDFQKGDIAEGYSVSREKKESFPLTVTSAQKNPTAFYLCASSLRDRGAYQPQHFGDGTRLSIL.

The chain uses TRBV19 and TRBJ1-2; a weak D match, TRBD1 (6 bases). Trimming stripped 2 bases from V and 6 bases from J, with 16 bases between. In germline, CDR1 is LNHDA, CDR2 SQIVND (reference sequence). CDR3 length: 15 residues. CDR3 bases: TGTGCCAGTAGTATAAGAGTAGGGCAGGGGAATGGCTACACCTTC. The encoded protein is CASSIRVGQGNGYTF.

J is TRBJ2-7 and V is TRBV10-1, with D unresolved. Germline values: CDR1 WNHNN, CDR2 SYGVQD (reference sequence). CDR3 length: 16 residues. Trimming took off 2 bases at V and 3 bases at J, with 17 bases between the two ends. CDR3: CASSEGPFEMGYEQYF. The CDR3 nucleotides are TGCGCCAGCAGTGAGGGGCCCTTCGAAATGGGCTACGAGCAGTACTTC.

This chain connects TRBV3-1 (or the pseudogene TRBV3-2) to TRBJ1-2, with a weak D call TRBD1 (5 bases). V was trimmed by 1 base and J by 6 bases, leaving 9 bases between them. Germline CDR1 LGHDT, CDR2 YNNKEL (reference sequence). The CDR3 is 13 amino acids. The CDR3, as DNA: TGTGCCAGCAGCCAAGGGACACCTCATGGCTACACCTTC. Residues: CASSQGTPHGYTF.

The chain has TRBV5-1 and TRBJ2-1; 14 bases are a match to TRBD2. The CDR3 length is 17 residues. CDR1 and CDR2 from the germline V gene are SGHRS and YFSETQ. V gave up 4 bases and J gave up 3 bases; unmatched junction bases: 6. The CDR3 is CASSPRTSGRNYNEQFF. CDR3 DNA: TGCGCCAGCAGCCCACGGACTAGCGGGAGGAACTACAATGAGCAGTTCTTC.

The J gene is TRBJ2-2, the V gene TRBV5-1; no firm D call. This CDR3 is 12 amino acids long. The germline V and J ends were trimmed by 1 base and 13 bases, with 11 bases remaining between them. In germline, CDR1 is SGHRS, CDR2 YFSETQ. CDR3 residues: CASSLSEDGLFF. The CDR3, as DNA: TGCGCCAGCAGCTTGAGTGAGGATGGGCTGTTTTTT. Looking up the rest from reference TRBV5-1 and TRBJ2-2 gives the full variable domain: KAGVTQTPRYLIKTRGQQVTLSCSPISGHRSVSWYQQTPGQGLQFLFEYFSETQRNKGNFPGRFSGRQFSNSRSEMNVSTLELGDSALYLCASSLSEDGLFFGEGSRLTVL.

This chain's CDR3 is CASSSGQGTFATF. The DNA of the CDR3 is TGTGCCAGCAGTTCGGGACAGGGGACCTTCGCCACCTTC. J is TRBJ1-2 and V is TRBV28; 10 bases map to TRBD1. The CDR3 sequence is 13 residues long. With V trimmed by 4 bases and J by 13 bases, 9 bases remained unmatched. Germline-derived CDR1 and CDR2 are MDHEN and SYDVKM.

This rearrangement joins TRBV28 to TRBJ1-5, with D possibly matching TRBD1 (5 bases). V lost 5 bases to trimming and J lost 3 bases, with 26 bases between them. The CDR3 has 19 amino acids. The germline gives CDR1 MDHEN, CDR2 SYDVKM. The CDR3 coding sequence is TGTGCCAGCAGTCCTACCCGGGGGGGGAAACGGAGGGACAATCAGCCCCAGCATTTT. Residues: CASSPTRGGKRRDNQPQHF.